The clone carrying this T cell receptor (beta chain) was seen repeatedly, ten times or more. Its matching antigen is unknown. The read stops 3 residues short of the end of the CDR3; the missing end is completed from the germline J gene. Germline values: CDR1 DFQATT, CDR2 SNEGSKA (reference sequence). V shed 3 bases, J shed 5 bases, and the junction held 24 bases outside the gene matches. This CDR3 region has 21 residues. Donors gave roughly 5 to 8 ml heparinized peripheral whole blood. Produced via immunoSEQ multiplex PCR; TCRdb's table is partial and in-frame only. This sample includes some 38,000 clones with no singletons; its ten biggest clones take up over 0.95%. The sample belongs to a study of T cell clonality in common variable immunodeficiency. Study observations and caveats: Common variable immunodeficiency TCR beta sequences reportedly had fewer deletions and N-nucleotide insertions.

The chain combines TRBV20-1 with TRBJ2-4; 11 bases line up with TRBD1. The sequence was obtained from a person aged 18 to 70 in good health. The sequencing input was peripheral blood mononuclear cells. The CDR3 here is CSASLVPRMGMDRGPENIQYF. Partial CDR3 DNA: TGCAGTGCTAGCTTAGTACCTCGAATGGGGATGGACAGGGGGCCAGAAAACATT.